This T cell receptor beta chain was observed in a study of cytotoxic CD8 clonotypes in ibrutinib-treated CLL. Study summary: The patients, roughly ten relapsed/refractory and about 14 treatment-naive, included roughly 17 who were IGHV unmutated. Partial responses numbered approximately 24 and complete responses 2; after a median about six years, 14 stayed remitted and around 12 progressed. Study-level results: At progression, clonality fell back toward baseline after rising at ibrutinib response. Public clonotypes, found uncommonly, either contracted or stayed stable on treatment.

Of note for this clone: The antigen is undetermined.

The ends lost 7 bases at V and 5 bases at J; junction bases unmatched: 4. The CDR3 contains 12 residues. Per germline, CDR1 MDHEN and CDR2 SYDVKM. The assay was immunoSEQ multiplex PCR, and TCRdb's table has in-frame clones only and misses some. The table has over 14,000 clones, roughly two thirds seen once. Sequences were derived from PBMCs, sampled before ibrutinib treatment. The TCR was taken from a human donor with chronic lymphocytic leukemia. This chain connects TRBV28 to TRBJ2-7, with 8 bases aligning to TRBD1. CDR3 sequence (DNA): TGTGCCAGCACCGGACAGGGTGACGAGCAGTACTTC. Translating gives CASTGQGDEQYF.